This TCR beta chain was obtained from a study of cytomegalovirus exposure and HLA in healthy donors. Healthy bone marrow donors made up the donors. A remark on this clone: Its antigen remains unknown.

Study outcomes and limitations: Most TCR beta V segments were productive about 90% or about 30% of the time in an earlier analysis. The authors judged a highly shared variant cluster likely a sequencing artifact.

13 Jbeta primers and 60 Vbeta primers were used for the PCR. The table came from immunoSEQ multiplex PCR; TCRdb's copy has only in-frame clones and leaves some out. This sample has more than 100,000 clones, with around four fifths found just once. The receptor comes from a man aged 40-49 years in good health and CMV-seronegative. Sample: PBMCs.

CDR3 sequence (DNA): TGCGCCAGCAGCTTGGGACAGGTTGTCCGAGGTGGTGAGCAGTTCTTC. Protein product: CASSLGQVVRGGEQFF. V gene TRBV5-1 combines with J gene TRBJ2-1, with D perhaps matching TRBD1 (6 bases). Trimming pared 0 bases from V and 9 bases from J, leaving 19 bases between. CDR3 length equals 16 residues. Germline V gene sequence: CDR1 SGHRS, CDR2 YFSETQ. The full variable domain, rest sourced from reference TRBV5-1 and TRBJ2-1, is KAGVTQTPRYLIKTRGQQVTLSCSPISGHRSVSWYQQTPGQGLQFLFEYFSETQRNKGNFPGRFSGRQFSNSRSEMNVSTLELGDSALYLCASSLGQVVRGGEQFFGPGTRLTVL.